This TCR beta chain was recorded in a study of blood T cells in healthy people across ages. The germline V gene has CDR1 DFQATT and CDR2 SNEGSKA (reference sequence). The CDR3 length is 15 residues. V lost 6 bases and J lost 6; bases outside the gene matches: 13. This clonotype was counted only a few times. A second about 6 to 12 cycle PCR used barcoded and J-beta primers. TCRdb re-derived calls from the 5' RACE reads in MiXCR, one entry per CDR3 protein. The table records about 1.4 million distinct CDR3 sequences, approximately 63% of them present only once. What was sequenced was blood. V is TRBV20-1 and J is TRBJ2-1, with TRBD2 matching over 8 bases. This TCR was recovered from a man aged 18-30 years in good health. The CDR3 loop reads CSAKRGGLLTNEQFF. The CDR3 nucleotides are TGCAGTGCAAAACGCGGGGGGTTACTAACCAATGAGCAGTTCTTC.